Listed below are T cell receptor beta chains from one sample, sequenced in a study of blood T cells in healthy people across ages. A single record per CDR3 protein comes from TCRdb applying MiXCR to the 5' RACE reads. The table shows over a million distinct CDR3 sequences, with roughly 43% occurring only once. Material for sequencing was blood. These TCRs come from a woman aged 18-29 years in good health. Each CDR3 is given with its conserved first and last residue. Each record gives: D gene, clone size, J gene, V gene, CDR3 DNA, CDR3 protein. D genes are given only for firm matches. Rows give clone size only sometimes, using once, few, many, or a class for an expanded clone.

d_call: .; clone_size: .; j_call: TRBJ2-1; v_call: TRBV9; cdr3_nt: TGTGCCAGCAGCGTAGAAGACCTGGGCGGGATCCACAATGAACAGTTCTTC; cdr3_aa: CASSVEDLGGIHNEQFF
d_call: TRBD1; clone_size: few; j_call: TRBJ2-5; v_call: TRBV15; cdr3_nt: TGTGCCACCAGCAGAGATCATCCGGACAGGGCCCAAGAGACCCAGTACTTC; cdr3_aa: CATSRDHPDRAQETQYF
d_call: .; clone_size: .; j_call: TRBJ2-6; v_call: TRBV6-2/TRBV6-3; cdr3_nt: TGTGCCAGCAGTTACCACCTTGGGGGAGGCTCTGGGGCCAACGTCCTGACTTTC; cdr3_aa: CASSYHLGGGSGANVLTF
d_call: .; clone_size: few; j_call: TRBJ1-4; v_call: TRBV4-3; cdr3_nt: TGCGCCAGCAGCCAAGGCCCTTTTTTCTTTGGTGAAAAACTGTTTTTT; cdr3_aa: CASSQGPFFFGEKLFF
d_call: .; clone_size: few; j_call: TRBJ2-5; v_call: TRBV29-1; cdr3_nt: TGCAGCGTCTGGGACCCGATGAGGGGAGAGACCCAGTACTTC; cdr3_aa: CSVWDPMRGETQYF
d_call: TRBD2; clone_size: .; j_call: TRBJ2-3; v_call: TRBV6-6; cdr3_nt: TGTGCCAGCAGTTACTCTAGCGGGTTCAGCACAGATACGCAGTATTTT; cdr3_aa: CASSYSSGFSTDTQYF
d_call: .; clone_size: .; j_call: TRBJ2-1; v_call: TRBV11-2; cdr3_nt: TGTGCCAGCAGCTCACACAATCCCCTAACGCCTGGTTGGGGTTCCTACAATGAGCGGTTCTTC; cdr3_aa: CASSSHNPLTPGWGSYNERFF
d_call: TRBD2; clone_size: few; j_call: TRBJ2-1; v_call: TRBV6-5; cdr3_nt: TGTGCCACCAGACTAGCGGGGCCTCCGGATGAGCAGTTCTTC; cdr3_aa: CATRLAGPPDEQFF
d_call: .; clone_size: .; j_call: TRBJ1-1; v_call: TRBV12-3/TRBV12-4; cdr3_nt: TGTGCCAGCAGCTCGACATCAGAAGCTTTCTTT; cdr3_aa: CASSSTSEAFF
d_call: TRBD1; clone_size: .; j_call: TRBJ1-1; v_call: TRBV4-1; cdr3_nt: TGCGCCAGCAGCCAACAACCGGGACAGGGCACTGAAGCTTTCTTT; cdr3_aa: CASSQQPGQGTEAFF
d_call: .; clone_size: few; j_call: TRBJ2-1; v_call: TRBV12-3/TRBV12-4; cdr3_nt: TGTGCCAGCAGTTTAGATTGGGCAGTAAGTCCGGATGAGCAGTTCTTC; cdr3_aa: CASSLDWAVSPDEQFF
d_call: TRBD2; clone_size: .; j_call: TRBJ2-2; v_call: TRBV20-1; cdr3_nt: TGCAGTGCTAGAGATCCCAGCGGGGGGTTGTCCGGGGAGCTGTTTTTT; cdr3_aa: CSARDPSGGLSGELFF
d_call: .; clone_size: few; j_call: TRBJ2-2; v_call: TRBV7-2; cdr3_nt: TGTGCCAGCAGCTCCCTCCCGGACACCGGGGAGCTGTTTTTT; cdr3_aa: CASSSLPDTGELFF
d_call: TRBD1; clone_size: .; j_call: TRBJ2-4; v_call: TRBV7-2; cdr3_nt: TGTGCCAGCAGCCCACGACAGGGGGCCTCACGGCTTCAGTACTTC; cdr3_aa: CASSPRQGASRLQYF
d_call: .; clone_size: .; j_call: TRBJ1-6; v_call: TRBV4-3; cdr3_nt: TGCGCCAGCAGCCAAGATTGGACAGATTATAATTCACCCCTCCACTTT; cdr3_aa: CASSQDWTDYNSPLHF
d_call: .; clone_size: .; j_call: TRBJ2-5; v_call: TRBV6-2/TRBV6-3; cdr3_nt: TGTGCCAGCAGACCTTGGACAGAAGAGACCCAGTACTTC; cdr3_aa: CASRPWTEETQYF
d_call: TRBD2; clone_size: .; j_call: TRBJ2-7; v_call: TRBV11-1; cdr3_nt: TGTGCCAGCAGCTTAAGACTAGCGGGGTCGTCGGACGAGCAGTACTTC; cdr3_aa: CASSLRLAGSSDEQYF
d_call: .; clone_size: .; j_call: TRBJ2-3; v_call: TRBV29-1; cdr3_nt: TGCAGCGTTGAAGGGGGTTACGAAGATACGCAGTATTTT; cdr3_aa: CSVEGGYEDTQYF
d_call: .; clone_size: .; j_call: TRBJ2-4; v_call: TRBV15; cdr3_nt: TGTGCCACCAGCAGCGAAATGCCCTGGGAGCAGTACTTC; cdr3_aa: CATSSEMPWEQYF
d_call: .; clone_size: .; j_call: TRBJ1-1; v_call: TRBV7-9; cdr3_nt: TGTGCCAGCAGATTGTATGGGGAAGCTTTCTTT; cdr3_aa: CASRLYGEAFF
d_call: .; clone_size: .; j_call: TRBJ2-1; v_call: TRBV12-5; cdr3_nt: TGTGCTAGTGGTTTGTTCCCACAGGGTAATGAGCAGTTCTTC; cdr3_aa: CASGLFPQGNEQFF
d_call: .; clone_size: .; j_call: TRBJ1-2; v_call: TRBV5-6; cdr3_nt: TGTGCCAGCAGCCCTGGGCTCGGAGTCATCGGCTACACCTTC; cdr3_aa: CASSPGLGVIGYTF
d_call: TRBD2; clone_size: .; j_call: TRBJ2-3; v_call: TRBV7-3; cdr3_nt: TGTGCCAGCAGCCCGGGACTAAGCGGAGGTGCGGATACGCAGTATTTT; cdr3_aa: CASSPGLSGGADTQYF
d_call: .; clone_size: few; j_call: TRBJ1-4; v_call: TRBV3-1; cdr3_nt: TGTGCCAGCAGCCAAGATTTTGACACTCCGGAGGAAAAACTGTTTTTT; cdr3_aa: CASSQDFDTPEEKLFF
d_call: .; clone_size: .; j_call: TRBJ2-7; v_call: TRBV6-6; cdr3_nt: TGTGCCAGTGATGTCTCCGATTCTAATTACGAGCAGTACTTC; cdr3_aa: CASDVSDSNYEQYF
d_call: TRBD1; clone_size: .; j_call: TRBJ1-2; v_call: TRBV5-6; cdr3_nt: TGTGCCAGCAGCTTGTACGGCGGACAGGCGGACTATGGCTACACCTTC; cdr3_aa: CASSLYGGQADYGYTF
d_call: .; clone_size: once; j_call: TRBJ1-2; v_call: TRBV4-3; cdr3_nt: TGCGCCAGCAGCCAAGATCGGGCAACCATCGATGGCTACACCTTC; cdr3_aa: CASSQDRATIDGYTF
d_call: .; clone_size: once; j_call: TRBJ2-2; v_call: TRBV5-4; cdr3_nt: TGTGCCAGCAGCTTGGATTCGGGACCGGGAGGGGAGCTGTTTTTT; cdr3_aa: CASSLDSGPGGELFF
d_call: .; clone_size: .; j_call: TRBJ2-3; v_call: TRBV7-9; cdr3_nt: TGTGCCAGCAGCTTAGAGGGCTTATCAGATACGCAGTATTTT; cdr3_aa: CASSLEGLSDTQYF
d_call: TRBD2; clone_size: .; j_call: TRBJ2-1; v_call: TRBV9; cdr3_nt: TGTGCCAGCAGCCCTCGGGTAGCGGGGGGTACCTACAATGAGCAGTTCTTC; cdr3_aa: CASSPRVAGGTYNEQFF
d_call: .; clone_size: .; j_call: TRBJ2-1; v_call: TRBV29-1; cdr3_nt: TGCAGCGTCCTAGCGCACACTAGCTCCTACAATGAGCAGTTCTTC; cdr3_aa: CSVLAHTSSYNEQFF
d_call: TRBD1; clone_size: .; j_call: TRBJ1-2; v_call: TRBV20-1; cdr3_nt: TGCAGTGCTAAGATCGGGACAGGGGGCTACACCTTC; cdr3_aa: CSAKIGTGGYTF
d_call: .; clone_size: few; j_call: TRBJ1-2; v_call: TRBV15; cdr3_nt: TGTGCCACCAGCAGAGGGACCTCCGATGGCTACACCTTC; cdr3_aa: CATSRGTSDGYTF
d_call: .; clone_size: .; j_call: TRBJ2-1; v_call: TRBV18; cdr3_nt: TGTGCCAGCTCACCACAGCTGAGGGGGGCTCCCTTCAATGAGCAGTTCTTC; cdr3_aa: CASSPQLRGAPFNEQFF
d_call: TRBD1; clone_size: once; j_call: TRBJ2-7; v_call: TRBV4-1; cdr3_nt: TGCGCCAGCAGCCAAGAACCGGGACAGGGGGCTGTAGATGAGCAGTACTTC; cdr3_aa: CASSQEPGQGAVDEQYF
d_call: TRBD2; clone_size: few; j_call: TRBJ2-3; v_call: TRBV10-3; cdr3_nt: TGTGCCATCAAAGCGGGGGTCTCCACAGATACGCAGTATTTT; cdr3_aa: CAIKAGVSTDTQYF
d_call: .; clone_size: few; j_call: TRBJ2-5; v_call: TRBV5-4; cdr3_nt: TGTGCCAGCAGCTCCCCGGAGAGGAAGGAGACCCAGTACTTC; cdr3_aa: CASSSPERKETQYF